This T cell receptor (beta chain) was recovered during a study of blood T cell repertoires in COVID-19. Only in-frame clones appear in the TCRdb table, and some are missing; sequencing was by immunoSEQ multiplex PCR. Among about 200,000 clones, around 90% were seen once, and the ten largest hold roughly 6.5%. The CDR3 is 16 amino acids. Germline assignment: CDR1 KGHDR and CDR2 SFDVKD. V was clipped by 1 base and J by 1 base, with 9 bases between them. This chain joins TRBV24-1 and TRBJ2-2; D is perhaps TRBD1 (6 bases). This clonotype originated in a man aged 60-69 years who had recovered from COVID-19. The sequenced sample consisted of peripheral blood. The CDR3 reads CATSDLQGENTGELFF. Here the CDR3 DNA reads TGTGCCACCAGTGATTTACAGGGTGAGAACACCGGGGAGCTGTTTTTT.